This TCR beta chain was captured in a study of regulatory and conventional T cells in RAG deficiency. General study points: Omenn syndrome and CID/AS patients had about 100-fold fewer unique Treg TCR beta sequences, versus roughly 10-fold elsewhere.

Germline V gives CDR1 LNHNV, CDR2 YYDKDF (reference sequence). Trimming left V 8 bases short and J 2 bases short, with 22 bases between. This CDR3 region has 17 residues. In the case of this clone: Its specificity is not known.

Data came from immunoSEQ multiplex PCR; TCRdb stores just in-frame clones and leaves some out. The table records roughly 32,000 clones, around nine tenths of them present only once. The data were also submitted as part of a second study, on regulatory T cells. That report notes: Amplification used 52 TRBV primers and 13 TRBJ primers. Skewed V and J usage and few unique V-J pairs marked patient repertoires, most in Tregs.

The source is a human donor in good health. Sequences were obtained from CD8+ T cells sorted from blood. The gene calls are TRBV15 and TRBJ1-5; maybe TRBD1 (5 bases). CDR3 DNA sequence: TGTGCCACCGAAAGTGGGGCAGCCAATTTGGGCAATCAGCCCCAGCATTTT. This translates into CATESGAANLGNQPQHF. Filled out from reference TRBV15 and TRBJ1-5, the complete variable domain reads DAMVIQNPRYQVTQFGKPVTLSCSQTLNHNVMYWYQQKSSQAPKLLFHYYDKDFNNEADTPDNFQSRRPNTSFCFLDIRSPGLGDTAMYLCATESGAANLGNQPQHFGDGTRLSIL.